The entry below gives a single T cell receptor beta chain sequence along with its context. A few counts support this clonotype. Its antigen is still unknown. Per-base quality was not reported, and no clone a single base away is much larger than it. Counted from cysteine to phenylalanine, this CDR3 has 15 amino acids. CDR3 DNA only is kept here, 45 bases in frame from base 1. The germline V gene yields KGHSH for CDR1 and LQKENI for CDR2. Trimming removed 5 bases from V and 0 bases from J, leaving 11 bases between the germline ends. The data are from a study of blood T cells in healthy people across ages (dated by TCRdb to between 2015 and 2017). A note on the overall study: In model experiments, template switching captured about one uniquely barcoded TCR beta cDNA molecule for every two T cells. Using deep sequencing normalized with unique cDNA molecular identifiers, the study measured how TCR beta repertoire diversity changes with age. Two additional independent replicas of 1 million unique cDNA reads from the same blood draw were analyzed for two donors (one aged 18 to 30 and one aged 80 or older). To avoid experimental bias, donors of different ages were distributed randomly across sequencing lanes. Four age groups were formed from the donors: young (average about 16 years), middle-aged (around 41), aged (approximately 60) and long-lived (less than 85).

Beyond this particular receptor, the publication reports: Compared with the aged group, the long-lived group had more naive CD4+ T cells, fewer expanded clones and increased TCR diversity, suggesting age selection. Bulk unsorted PBMC profiling prevented conclusive comparison of naive and antigen-experienced compartments. Observed TCR beta diversity per million T cells fell roughly linearly with age, and a significant reduction was already apparent by age approximately 41. The percentage of naive T cells measured by flow cytometry correlated strongly with observed TCR beta diversity. Total diversity estimates from one million sequenced T cells were considered lower bounds and underestimates. Because the CMV infection status of the donors was unknown, age-related changes in expanded clonotypes may potentially have been confounded.

The roughly 37 donors, aged about 6 to 95 years, were systemically healthy Caucasian individuals from Russia. Around 10 milliliters of peripheral blood were drawn from each donor into EDTA-treated Vacutainer tubes. Ficoll-Paque density-gradient centrifugation was used to isolate PBMCs, with at least 7 million per sample. Trizol reagent was used to extract total RNA from PBMCs, with at least 6 micrograms per sample. Naive CD45RAhigh/CD27high T cell percentages were measured by flow cytometry on a PBMC aliquot from every donor. Library preparation was by 5' RACE. Sequencing used an Illumina HiSeq 2500. A second PCR of about 6 to 11 cycles was performed with a sample-barcoded 5' primer and a J-beta primer mix. A template-switch 5' adaptor carrying 12 random nucleotides introduced a unique molecular identifier onto each TCR beta cDNA molecule. Each sample yielded at least 2.5 million CDR3-containing paired-end reads. First-strand cDNA was synthesized from all RNA with the Mint cDNA synthesis kit, primed by a TRBC-specific oligonucleotide. Following uracil-DNA glycosylase treatment, a first 18-cycle PCR with universal primers M1SS and BC2_uni_R was performed on all cDNA. As for the authors' bioinformatics: Normalization of each sample was performed by random selection of 1 million high-quality reads, each carrying a distinct molecular identifier. Instead of being binned into consensus sequences, reads with shared molecular identifiers were discarded. MiTCR, run with a Q25 quality threshold and the strictest error-elimination algorithm, handled CDR3 identification, clonotype clustering and error correction. A nonparametric unseen species model with Euler transformation was used to estimate a lower bound on total TCR beta diversity. TCRdb passed the public sequencing reads through fastp at Q25 and MiXCR, retaining productive beta sequences. Each CDR3 protein gets just one entry, which takes the most common genes and DNA from the rows behind it. TCRdb's processing, not the authors' own work, is the source of the V and J calls. Within this sample are over 500,000 distinct CDR3 sequences, with 45% to 60% of them counted one time only. Of the sample, about 13% falls within the top ten clones.

The rearranged segments are TRBV18 and TRBJ2-4; TRBD2 is a possible D gene, resting on 5 matching bases. The origin of this receptor is a woman of 80 years or more in good health. Sequenced input: blood. The CDR3 region has the sequence CASSRELVAKNIQYF. The DNA sequence is TGTGCCAGCTCAAGGGAGCTAGTAGCCAAAAACATTCAGTACTTC.